A single T cell receptor (beta chain) is shown here with its context. Its antigen remains unidentified. These data are taken from a study of post-analysis software for immune sequencing data. Overall study: The patients showed relapsing-remitting, secondary progressive and progressive-relapsing multiple sclerosis courses. Study-wide results and caveats: People with multiple sclerosis had a significantly lower normalized Chao1 diversity than controls did. Higher frequency in patients than in controls was seen for about five TRBV segments, with TRBV5-6, TRBV5-1 and TRBV20-1 among them. Samples from a shared batch, those prepared together, strongly co-clustered by F measure.

Sequencing libraries made from TCR beta cDNA carried unique molecular identifiers. There were roughly 1 to 11 million T cells, and 450,000 to 550,000 cDNA molecules came from them. One entry per CDR3 protein results from TCRdb running MiXCR on the PCR reads. The sample records about 820,000 distinct CDR3 sequences, roughly half being singletons. This CDR3 has 19 amino acids. CDR1 is SGDLS and CDR2 is YYNGEE in the germline V gene. The chain joins TRBV9 to TRBJ2-7; TRBD2 agrees at 13 bases. The J call could be wrong; TRBJ2-1 is a better fit for the DNA end. The specimen was blood. The clonotype originates from a girl aged 10 to 17 with multiple sclerosis. The CDR3 loop reads CASSTRPLQLAGGHDEQFF. CDR3 DNA sequence: TGTGCCAGCAGCACCCGACCCCTCCAACTAGCGGGGGGGCATGATGAGCAGTTCTTC.